Listed below are T cell receptor beta chains from one sample, sequenced in a study of blood T cell repertoires in COVID-19. TCRdb keeps only in-frame clones here, not all; method: immunoSEQ multiplex PCR. The data contain around 250,000 clones, less than 90% of them singletons. The sequencing sample was made of peripheral blood. All receptors come from a woman aged 40 to 49 who had recovered from COVID-19. Each CDR3 is given without its conserved first and last residue. The order of the fields is D gene, clone size, J gene, V gene, CDR3 protein. A D gene is named only where the DNA matches it firmly. Clone size is not always given. Where it is, it says once, few, many or a class for expanded clones.

TRBD1 - TRBJ2-3 TRBV3-1/TRBV3-2 ASTMGQGGYTDTQY
- - TRBJ2-2 TRBV7-9 ASSLSQNTGELF
- - TRBJ2-2 TRBV28 ASSLNTGELF
TRBD1 - TRBJ2-5 TRBV5-1 ASSPAGTGEETQY
TRBD1 once TRBJ2-2 TRBV7-8 ASSLRTGGPNTGELF
TRBD2 - TRBJ2-1 TRBV5-1 ASSLGVTSGYNEQF
TRBD2 - TRBJ2-1 TRBV7-7 ASSASGGGGEQF
- - TRBJ2-3 TRBV6-2/TRBV6-3 ASSYYGGIDTQY
- - TRBJ1-5 TRBV5-1 ASSADRYQPQH
TRBD2 - TRBJ2-1 TRBV19 ASRGDSGVLEQF
- - TRBJ2-1 TRBV3-1/TRBV3-2 ASSPPLDNEQF
- - TRBJ1-2 TRBV14 ASSQERISVLWRGYT
TRBD1 - TRBJ2-5 TRBV11-2 ASSRRDSLIETQY
- - TRBJ1-1 TRBV7-9 ASSFFQGVAF
TRBD2 - TRBJ2-7 TRBV15 ATSRGTGGYEQY
- - TRBJ2-7 TRBV4-1 ASSRVQGGEQY
- - TRBJ2-5 TRBV5-1 ASSETSGETQY
- - TRBJ2-7 TRBV6-1 ASSEAGQFHEQY
- many TRBJ1-2 TRBV7-2 ASTRGNYGYT
- - TRBJ1-6 TRBV5-1 ASSQTSGTRNSPLH
- - TRBJ1-1 TRBV4-1 ASSQSGAGATEAF
- - TRBJ1-2 TRBV20-1 SARDYT
- - TRBJ1-5 TRBV5-6 ASSLKARSQINQPQH
TRBD1 - TRBJ1-6 TRBV5-1 ASSVRGPYNSPLH
- - TRBJ1-6 TRBV18 ASSPGQSSYNSPLH
TRBD1 - TRBJ1-2 TRBV29-1 SVETGGAYGYT
TRBD1 - TRBJ2-7 TRBV11-3 ASSSMPGQGRFEQY
- - TRBJ1-6 TRBV6-4 ASRAGASYNSPLH
TRBD1 once TRBJ1-1 TRBV7-9 ASSQRTGTMNTEAF
- few TRBJ2-5 TRBV27 ASARGNQETQY
TRBD1 - TRBJ1-2 TRBV19 ASRTGDYGYT
- - TRBJ1-2 TRBV30 AWSNQGQIIH
TRBD1 - TRBJ1-5 TRBV4-1 ASSQSPGQLNQPQH
- - TRBJ1-5 TRBV9 ASSVSDTGRPQH
TRBD1 once TRBJ2-5 TRBV5-4 ASSFQGAAGETQY
- - TRBJ2-4 TRBV30 AWSDGSYIQY
- - TRBJ2-3 TRBV19 ASKPGSTDTQY
TRBD1 - TRBJ1-3 TRBV5-1 ASSLGMGQGRSGNTIY
- few TRBJ2-2 TRBV5-4 ASSSDRPYRTGELF
TRBD1 - TRBJ1-1 TRBV6-5 ASLRDRTAEAF
- - TRBJ2-1 TRBV30 ASQGGGNEQF
- - TRBJ1-2 TRBV27 ASRLHGGNYGYT
TRBD1 - TRBJ2-2 TRBV28 ASSLGTGWTGELF
- once TRBJ2-7 TRBV9 ASSGEAGEQY
- - TRBJ2-2 TRBV19 ASTPGVGTGELF
- - TRBJ2-7 TRBV4-2 ASSQVEGTEQY